This is a list of T cell receptor beta chains from one sample in a study of T cells after somatic rescue of genetic block. Here immunoSEQ multiplex PCR was the method, and the copy in TCRdb shows in-frame clones only, minus some. The table lists over 55,000 clones, about 90% of them singletons. Sequencing was performed on peripheral blood mononuclear cells (PBMCs). These receptors all come from a man aged 35-49 years. The CDR3 runs from the conserved cysteine through the conserved F or W. The D gene is left open where the match is weak. Only part of the rows carry a size: once, few, many, or a class if the clone is expanded.

D: NA; size: NA; V: TRBV27; J: TRBJ1-1; CDR3: CASSPLGSPGVNTEAFF; DNA: TGTGCCAGCAGTCCGCTGGGGAGCCCGGGGGTGAACACTGAAGCTTTCTTT
D: TRBD2; size: NA; V: TRBV28; J: TRBJ2-7; CDR3: CASSRTSGHYYEQYF; DNA: TGTGCCAGCAGTCGTACTAGCGGCCATTACTACGAGCAGTACTTC
D: TRBD1; size: NA; V: TRBV7-2; J: TRBJ2-1; CDR3: CASSAQTGASSYNEQFF; DNA: TGTGCCAGCAGCGCACAAACAGGGGCATCCTCCTACAATGAGCAGTTCTTC
D: NA; size: NA; V: TRBV28; J: TRBJ1-2; CDR3: CASSSLDRVYGYTF; DNA: TGTGCCAGCAGTTCCCTCGACAGAGTCTATGGCTACACCTTC
D: NA; size: NA; V: TRBV28; J: TRBJ1-5; CDR3: CASRPGTNSNQPQHF; DNA: TGTGCCAGCAGACCCGGGACGAATAGCAATCAGCCCCAGCATTTT
D: NA; size: NA; V: TRBV5-6; J: TRBJ1-1; CDR3: CASSRQNTEAFF; DNA: TGTGCCAGCAGCCGACAAAACACTGAAGCTTTCTTT
D: NA; size: NA; V: TRBV7-9; J: TRBJ2-7; CDR3: CASSLSAYEQYF; DNA: TGTGCCAGCAGCTTATCAGCCTACGAGCAGTACTTC
D: TRBD2; size: NA; V: TRBV9; J: TRBJ2-7; CDR3: CASSHATSGSPYEQYF; DNA: TGTGCCAGCAGTCATGCAACTAGCGGGAGCCCATACGAGCAGTACTTC
D: NA; size: NA; V: TRBV5-1; J: TRBJ2-1; CDR3: CASSLGVYNEQFF; DNA: TGCGCCAGCAGCTTGGGGGTTTACAATGAGCAGTTCTTC
D: NA; size: once; V: TRBV10-1; J: TRBJ2-7; CDR3: CASARTRNYEQYF; DNA: TGCGCCAGCGCCAGAACCAGGAACTACGAGCAGTACTTC
D: TRBD2; size: once; V: TRBV28; J: TRBJ2-7; CDR3: CASSLGGTRGYEQYF; DNA: TGTGCCAGCAGTTTAGGAGGGACTAGGGGATACGAGCAGTACTTC
D: TRBD2; size: NA; V: TRBV7-8; J: TRBJ2-3; CDR3: CASSWPRAGAEADTQYF; DNA: TGTGCCAGCAGCTGGCCCCGAGCGGGGGCCGAGGCAGATACGCAGTATTTT
D: NA; size: NA; V: TRBV18; J: TRBJ1-6; CDR3: CASSPPGLNNSPLHF; DNA: TGTGCCAGCTCACCACCGGGACTCAATAATTCACCCCTCCACTTT
D: NA; size: NA; V: TRBV2; J: TRBJ2-7; CDR3: CASKLADTYEQYF; DNA: TGTGCCAGCAAGTTAGCTGATACCTACGAGCAGTACTTC
D: NA; size: NA; V: TRBV5-6; J: TRBJ1-3; CDR3: CASSFNGAGNTIYF; DNA: TGTGCCAGCAGCTTCAACGGCGCTGGAAACACCATATATTTT
D: TRBD1; size: once; V: TRBV25-1; J: TRBJ2-7; CDR3: CASASPGQTSYEQYF; DNA: TGTGCCAGCGCTAGTCCGGGACAGACATCCTACGAGCAGTACTTC
D: NA; size: NA; V: TRBV9; J: TRBJ2-7; CDR3: CASSVEERGYEQYF; DNA: TGTGCCAGCAGCGTAGAAGAGCGAGGCTACGAGCAGTACTTC
D: TRBD2; size: NA; V: TRBV9; J: TRBJ2-7; CDR3: CASSAGLAGSYEQYF; DNA: TGTGCCAGCAGCGCGGGACTAGCGGGAAGCTACGAGCAGTACTTC
D: TRBD2; size: NA; V: TRBV2; J: TRBJ2-2; CDR3: CASRSSGSGTGELFF; DNA: TGTGCCAGCAGGAGTAGCGGGAGTGGCACCGGGGAGCTGTTTTTT
D: TRBD2; size: NA; V: TRBV10-2; J: TRBJ2-1; CDR3: CASSEWTSGSLQFF; DNA: TGCGCCAGCAGCGAGTGGACTAGCGGGAGCCTGCAGTTCTTC
D: TRBD1; size: NA; V: TRBV7-9; J: TRBJ1-6; CDR3: CASSSGTGQSPLHF; DNA: TGTGCCAGCAGCTCCGGGACAGGGCAATCACCCCTCCACTTT
D: NA; size: NA; V: TRBV18; J: TRBJ2-7; CDR3: CASSPTITLSYEQYF; DNA: TGTGCCAGCTCACCTACAATAACTCTCTCCTACGAGCAGTACTTC
D: NA; size: NA; V: TRBV6-6; J: TRBJ2-1; CDR3: CASSYSGGIYNEQFF; DNA: TGTGCCAGCAGTTACTCTGGAGGAATATACAATGAGCAGTTCTTC
D: TRBD2; size: NA; V: TRBV6-6; J: TRBJ2-7; CDR3: CASSYSQAGRAYEQYF; DNA: TGTGCCAGCAGTTACTCGCAGGCAGGGAGGGCCTACGAGCAGTACTTC
D: NA; size: NA; V: TRBV9; J: TRBJ2-1; CDR3: CASSPGGGREAEQFF; DNA: TGTGCCAGCAGCCCCGGGGGTGGCAGGGAGGCTGAGCAGTTCTTC
D: TRBD1; size: NA; V: TRBV19; J: TRBJ1-2; CDR3: CASSKRGPSYGYTF; DNA: TGTGCCAGTAGTAAGAGGGGGCCTAGCTATGGCTACACCTTC
D: NA; size: NA; V: TRBV19; J: TRBJ1-2; CDR3: CASNTADIPGTNYGYTF; DNA: TGTGCCAGTAACACCGCAGACATACCCGGGACAAACTATGGCTACACCTTC